This T cell receptor beta chain was sequenced in a study of blood T cell repertoires in COVID-19. J gave up 6 bases and V 6 bases, and 9 bases lay outside the gene matches. The CDR3 totals 15 residues. Germline CDR1 is MNHNY and CDR2 is SVGAGI (reference sequence). The table came from immunoSEQ multiplex PCR; TCRdb's copy has only in-frame clones and leaves some out. The profile shows 210,000 or so clones, 70% to 90% of them singletons. The sequence came from a woman between 40 and 55 years old with acute or convalescent COVID-19. The chain carries TRBV6-6 and TRBJ2-1; 9 nucleotides line up with TRBD1. The sequenced sample was peripheral blood. This CDR3 reads CASSSHRDRVNEQFF. CDR3 nucleotide sequence: TGTGCCAGCAGCTCACACCGGGACAGGGTCAATGAGCAGTTCTTC.